This entry concerns a single T cell receptor (beta chain). Its target is unknown. The sample comes from a study of shared clonotypes between healthy human individuals. Generated by immunoSEQ multiplex PCR, the TCRdb table keeps only in-frame clones and is missing some. The repertoire has about 100,000 clones, approximately 70% of them found once; the top ten carry almost 25%. V gave up 2 bases and J gave up 3 bases, with 17 bases separating them. Germline CDR1 is SGHVS and CDR2 is FQNEAQ. The CDR3 spans 16 residues. The study's findings and limits: Blood alone was sampled, and tissue repertoires likely differ.

This clonotype was sampled from a woman aged 30 to 39 in good health. Sequenced material: memory CD8+ T cells sorted from blood. Subset specified: CD45RO+ cells pooled with CCR7-negative TemRA cells. The chain recombines TRBV7-8 with TRBJ2-7, with D tentatively TRBD2 (5 bases). CDR3 in amino acids: CASSLHGESGLYEQYF. The CDR3 nucleotides are TGTGCCAGCAGCTTACATGGGGAGTCAGGACTCTACGAGCAGTACTTC.